These T cell receptor beta chains were read from a single sample in a study of T cell repertoires in cytomegalovirus infection. TCRdb reanalysed the reads using MiXCR and keeps one entry per CDR3 protein. The sample comprises approximately 500,000 distinct CDR3 sequences, approximately 26% of which are singletons, and less than 15% rests with the top ten. Sequences were obtained from PBMCs. These receptors originate from a human donor in good health (CMV status not recorded). Some clones in this sample may be carry-over from other donors' samples. The CDR3 runs from the conserved cysteine through the conserved F or W. D genes are given only for firm matches. For some rows the clone size is stated as once, few or many, or as a class when expanded; others skip it.

V gene	CDR3 length	J gene	clone size	D gene	CDR3 DNA	CDR3 protein
TRBV11-1	15	TRBJ2-7	few	TRBD1	TGTGCCAGCAGCTCCGGACAGGGCGATTCCTACGAGCAGTACTTC	CASSSGQGDSYEQYF
TRBV20-1	12	TRBJ1-6	-	-	TGCAGTGCTAGAGAACGGGCTTCACCCCTCCACTTT	CSARERASPLHF
TRBV19	15	TRBJ2-1	-	-	TGTGCCAGTAGTAAAATGACATTTTCCTACAATGAGCAGTTCTTC	CASSKMTFSYNEQFF
TRBV28	14	TRBJ2-2	few	-	TGTGCCAGCATTGGGTTCAGGGGCGCCGGGGAGCTGTTTTTT	CASIGFRGAGELFF
TRBV28	13	TRBJ2-7	many	-	TGTGCCAGCAGTTTCAACTCCTACTACGAGCAGTACTTC	CASSFNSYYEQYF
TRBV27	16	TRBJ2-7	few	TRBD2	TGTGCCAGCACCTCACCGAGCACTAGCGGGAGGGTTGAGCAGTACTTC	CASTSPSTSGRVEQYF
TRBV25-1	12	TRBJ2-5	-	TRBD2	TGTGCCAGCAACGGACTAGTTGAGACCCAGTACTTC	CASNGLVETQYF
TRBV7-2	16	TRBJ1-3	many	-	TGTGCCAGCAGCTTAGCGGTCGGCCAATCTGGAAACACCATATATTTT	CASSLAVGQSGNTIYF
TRBV5-1	15	TRBJ1-5	few	-	TGCGCCAGCAGCTTGGATTTGGCCCCAAATCAGCCCCAGCATTTT	CASSLDLAPNQPQHF
TRBV7-2	17	TRBJ2-1	few	-	TGTGCCAGCAATCCTTACCAGGGGAGCGCGTCCTACAATGAGCAGTTCTTC	CASNPYQGSASYNEQFF
TRBV7-2	14	TRBJ2-5	many	TRBD1	TGTGCCAGCAGCTCAACAGGGGGCCGGGAGACCCAGTACTTC	CASSSTGGRETQYF
TRBV5-5	13	TRBJ2-7	-	-	TGTGCCAGCAGCCTAGATAGATCCTACGAGCAGTACTTC	CASSLDRSYEQYF
TRBV7-2	16	TRBJ2-3	many	-	TGTGCCAGCAGCATGACTCAGCGGAGACGCACAGATACGCAGTATTTT	CASSMTQRRRTDTQYF
TRBV19	18	TRBJ2-3	few	TRBD2	TGTGCCAGTAGTATTTGGGCTGCCAGCGGGAGTCGGGAAGATACGCAGTATTTT	CASSIWAASGSREDTQYF
TRBV4-1	20	TRBJ2-6	-	-	TGCGCCAGCAGCCAAGAAAGGTTGAGACACGACCTCTCTGGGGCCAACGTCCTGACTTTC	CASSQERLRHDLSGANVLTF
TRBV11-2	16	TRBJ2-3	-	TRBD2	TGTGCCAGCACCCCGGGACTAGCGAGAGGATCAGATACGCAGTATTTT	CASTPGLARGSDTQYF
TRBV20-1	12	TRBJ2-1	-	TRBD2	TGCAGTGCTAGTACTAGCGGGCAAGGGCAGTTCTTC	CSASTSGQGQFF
TRBV3-1	17	TRBJ2-1	-	TRBD2	TGTGCCAGCAGCCAAGGGGGGACTAGCGGGAGTTTAAATGAGCAGTTCTTC	CASSQGGTSGSLNEQFF
TRBV7-2	15	TRBJ2-1	many	TRBD2	TGTGCCAGCAGCGCCGGGACTAGCTCCTACAATGAGCAGTTCTTC	CASSAGTSSYNEQFF
TRBV7-2	13	TRBJ2-1	many	-	TGTGCCAGCAGCTTAAGTGGGGCGGGTGAGCAGTTCTTC	CASSLSGAGEQFF
TRBV5-1	15	TRBJ2-1	-	TRBD2	TGCGCCAGCAGATCTCCCGGGACTAGCGGGACGGAGCAGTTCTTC	CASRSPGTSGTEQFF
TRBV7-9	16	TRBJ1-5	-	-	TGTGCCAGCAGCTTAGATCCAGGGATGGGCAATCAGCCCCAGCATTTT	CASSLDPGMGNQPQHF
TRBV6-6	15	TRBJ2-1	few	-	TGTGCCAGCAGTTACGGAGCGGACTTATACAATGAGCAGTTCTTC	CASSYGADLYNEQFF
TRBV28	14	TRBJ2-7	-	TRBD1	TGTGCCAGCAGTTCCGGGACAGGGGTTTACGAGCAGTACTTC	CASSSGTGVYEQYF
TRBV24-1	13	TRBJ1-1	-	-	TGTGCCACCACAGGGAGTGTGAACACTGAAGCTTTCTTT	CATTGSVNTEAFF
TRBV7-4	17	TRBJ2-1	-	TRBD2	TGTGCCAGCAGCTTAGGGGGAGGACTAGCGGGACCTTATGAGCAGTTCTTC	CASSLGGGLAGPYEQFF
TRBV7-9	14	TRBJ2-3	-	-	TGTGCCAGCAGCTTACAAGGGTCCAGGGATACGCAGTATTTT	CASSLQGSRDTQYF
TRBV11-1	15	TRBJ2-7	few	TRBD2	TGTGCCAGCAGCCCTGCGCGGGGGAGAGCCTACGAGCAGTACTTC	CASSPARGRAYEQYF
TRBV27	14	TRBJ1-2	-	TRBD1	TGTGCCAGCAGTTGGGGACAGGGTAACTATGGCTACACCTTC	CASSWGQGNYGYTF
TRBV24-1	15	TRBJ2-3	few	TRBD1	TGTGCCACCAGTGACCTGGGACAGGGGGCAGATACGCAGTATTTT	CATSDLGQGADTQYF
TRBV27	14	TRBJ1-2	-	-	TGTGCCAGCAGTTTAAAAGGGGGTGACTATGGCTACACCTTC	CASSLKGGDYGYTF
TRBV5-6	15	TRBJ1-6	-	-	TGTGCCAGCAGCTTCAGAAGCTCCTATAATTCACCCCTCCACTTT	CASSFRSSYNSPLHF
TRBV27	20	TRBJ2-2	-	TRBD2	TGTGCCAGCAGTTTACCCCGACTAGCGGGAGGGTACCTTGACACCGGGGAGCTGTTTTTT	CASSLPRLAGGYLDTGELFF
TRBV7-2	15	TRBJ2-3	many	-	TGTGCCAGCAGCTTAGGATCGGGTCGCGCAGATACGCAGTATTTT	CASSLGSGRADTQYF
TRBV20-1	12	TRBJ1-5	-	-	TGCAGTGCTAGCGGGGGGGACCAGCCCCAGCATTTT	CSASGGDQPQHF
TRBV7-6	14	TRBJ2-5	many	-	TGTGCCAGCAGCTTAGCGTACGAAGACCAGACCCAGTACTTC	CASSLAYEDQTQYF
TRBV7-6	17	TRBJ2-1	many	-	TGTGCCAGCAGCCTCAGGGCCTTTCGTTACTCCTACAATGAGCAGTTCTTC	CASSLRAFRYSYNEQFF
TRBV12-3/TRBV12-4	14	TRBJ1-1	few	-	TGTGCCAGCAGTTTAGCGCTGGAGAACACTGAAGCTTTCTTT	CASSLALENTEAFF
TRBV7-2	17	TRBJ2-3	-	TRBD2	TGTGCCAGCAGCAAGACTAGCGGAGGGTTCAACACAGATACGCAGTATTTT	CASSKTSGGFNTDTQYF
TRBV19	16	TRBJ1-4	few	-	TGTGCCAGTAGTCCATGGACCGGGCAGATGGTCGAAAAACTGTTTTTT	CASSPWTGQMVEKLFF
TRBV3-1	14	TRBJ2-1	-	-	TGTGCCAGCAGCCAATACGGGATGGGCAATGAGCAGTTCTTC	CASSQYGMGNEQFF
TRBV4-1	17	TRBJ2-1	-	TRBD2	TGCGCCAGCAGCCGACAGGTTGGCGGGAGGGCCTTGAGTGAGCAGTTCTTC	CASSRQVGGRALSEQFF
TRBV5-1	15	TRBJ1-2	-	-	TGCGCCAGCAGCCGGACCGAGGCGCAAAACTATGGCTACACCTTC	CASSRTEAQNYGYTF
TRBV20-1	15	TRBJ2-1	-	TRBD2	TGCAGTGCTAGACCGCGGGAGGGCTCCTACAATGAGCAGTTCTTC	CSARPREGSYNEQFF
TRBV10-3	17	TRBJ2-7	few	-	TGTGCCATCAGTGAACCGTACCGCGGGCGCCCGACCTACGAGCAGTACTTC	CAISEPYRGRPTYEQYF
TRBV5-1	14	TRBJ2-3	-	TRBD2	TGCGCCAGCAGCCCCGGACTAGTTTCAGATACGCAGTATTTT	CASSPGLVSDTQYF
TRBV7-8	14	TRBJ2-3	-	TRBD2	TGTGCCAGCAGCCAGCGGGAAGTCACAGATACGCAGTATTTT	CASSQREVTDTQYF
TRBV11-2	15	TRBJ2-2	-	-	TGTGCCAGCAGTTGGCCCGGGACGCGGGGCGGGGAGCTGTTTTTT	CASSWPGTRGGELFF
TRBV4-3	18	TRBJ2-1	-	TRBD2	TGCGCCAGCAGCCAAGATACGTCTAGCGGGGGGTACTTCAATGAGCAGTTCTTC	CASSQDTSSGGYFNEQFF
TRBV7-3	14	TRBJ2-1	few	-	TGTGCCAGCAGCCCCTCTCCAGCACACAATGAGCAGTTCTTC	CASSPSPAHNEQFF
TRBV4-1	16	TRBJ2-1	many	TRBD2	TGCGCCAGCAGCCAAGTGAATCGACGCGGGAGGGATGAGCAGTTCTTC	CASSQVNRRGRDEQFF
TRBV19	18	TRBJ2-2	-	TRBD2	TGTGCCAGTACCTCGCTCGGGCTAGCGGGGGGATACACCGGGGAGCTGTTTTTT	CASTSLGLAGGYTGELFF